This T cell receptor (beta chain) was retrieved from a study of T-cell memory formation after mild COVID-19. Germline V gene data show CDR1 as WNHNN and CDR2 as SYGVQD (reference sequence). The CDR3 has 14 amino acids. Trimming stripped 4 bases from V and 0 bases from J, with 10 bases between. TCRdb used MiXCR to reprocess the 5' RACE reads, holding one entry per CDR3 protein. There are hundreds of thousands of distinct CDR3 sequences in the sample; 12% to 15% occur only once, and 20% to 25% lies in the top ten. This clonotype was found a few times. The clonotype was recovered from a man in his late teens or twenties who had mild COVID-19 (a few samples of this study predate the infection). Cell type and time point are not known. The chain combines TRBV10-1 with TRBJ2-7, with D unresolved. Sequenced input: PBMCs or a T cell subset sorted from them (not recorded which). CDR3 bases: TGCGCCAGCAGTGCCATAGGCAGCTCCTACGAGCAGTACTTC. Translation: CASSAIGSSYEQYF.